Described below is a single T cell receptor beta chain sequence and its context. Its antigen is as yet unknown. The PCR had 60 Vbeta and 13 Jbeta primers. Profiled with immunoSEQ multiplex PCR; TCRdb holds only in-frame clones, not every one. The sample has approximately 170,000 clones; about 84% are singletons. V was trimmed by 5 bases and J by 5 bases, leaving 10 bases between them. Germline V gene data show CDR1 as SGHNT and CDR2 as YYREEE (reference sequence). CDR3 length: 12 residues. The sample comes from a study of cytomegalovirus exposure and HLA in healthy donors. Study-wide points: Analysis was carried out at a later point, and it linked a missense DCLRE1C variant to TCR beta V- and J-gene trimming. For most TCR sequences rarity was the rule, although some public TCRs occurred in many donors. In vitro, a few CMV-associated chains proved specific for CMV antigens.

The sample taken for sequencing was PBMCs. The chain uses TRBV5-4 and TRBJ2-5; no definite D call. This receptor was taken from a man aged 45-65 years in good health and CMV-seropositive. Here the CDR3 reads CASSSVGETQYF. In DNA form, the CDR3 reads TGTGCCAGCAGTTCAGTCGGGGAGACCCAGTACTTC.